The rows below give T cell receptor beta chains drawn from one sample of a study of blood T cell repertoires in COVID-19. The table came from immunoSEQ multiplex PCR; TCRdb's copy has only in-frame clones and leaves some out. The repertoire holds over 150,000 clones, with around three quarters as singletons. The sequencing input was peripheral blood. All receptors come from a man in his sixties with acute or convalescent COVID-19. The conserved cysteine and the conserved F or W are not part of the CDR3 here.

TRBV2	TRBJ1-2	ASSPDSNYGYT
TRBV27	TRBJ2-7	ASGMGQNVYEQY
TRBV27	TRBJ2-2	ASSSTGTGDTGELF
TRBV19	TRBJ2-1	ASSIEDASGGFYNEQF
TRBV28	TRBJ1-5	ASSFLTGSNQPQH
TRBV6-5	TRBJ1-4	ASSYGGGILGEKLF
TRBV7-9	TRBJ1-2	ASSFVEGYT
TRBV4-1	TRBJ1-5	ASSQRGPDRADSNQPQH
TRBV30	TRBJ2-1	AIGTSPSYNEQF
TRBV6-1	TRBJ1-1	ASSEGHGNTEAF
TRBV15	TRBJ1-5	ATSRVRTGNQPQH
TRBV29-1	TRBJ2-1	SAQGLGNEQF
TRBV5-1	TRBJ1-1	ASRQGTVMNTEAF
TRBV6-1	TRBJ1-2	ASSETGGRNYGYT
TRBV19	TRBJ2-2	ASRDSPLAGELF
TRBV6-5	TRBJ1-5	ASHNRNQPQH
TRBV18	TRBJ1-3	ASSPGQASLVGNTIY
TRBV5-6	TRBJ2-3	ASSLVIDTQY
TRBV4-3	TRBJ2-1	ASSPWTGDNEQF
TRBV6-1	TRBJ2-1	ASSDPLGGLTYNEQF
TRBV9	TRBJ1-1	ASSAAGGTEAF
TRBV7-2	TRBJ2-1	ASSLAGLGRGQF
TRBV7-7	TRBJ2-5	ASSLGLAGGETQY
TRBV19	TRBJ2-7	ASSTPGTGGGNEQY
TRBV7-3	TRBJ2-1	ASSLNRGQQF
TRBV27	TRBJ2-5	ASRGGGQETQY
TRBV10-1	TRBJ2-1	ASSDWRTDNEQF
TRBV4-3	TRBJ2-4	ASSQDQQGENIQY
TRBV12-5	TRBJ1-5	ASGNTGVNQPQH
TRBV2	TRBJ1-6	ASSEGRMNSPLH
TRBV13	TRBJ2-7	ASSPRTGPNEQY
TRBV13	TRBJ2-6	ASSSTGAGANVLT
TRBV10-1	TRBJ2-2	ASRLTGATNTGELF
TRBV5-6	TRBJ1-2	ASSLDRVGYGYT
TRBV5-1	TRBJ1-5	ASSLDGGNNQPQH